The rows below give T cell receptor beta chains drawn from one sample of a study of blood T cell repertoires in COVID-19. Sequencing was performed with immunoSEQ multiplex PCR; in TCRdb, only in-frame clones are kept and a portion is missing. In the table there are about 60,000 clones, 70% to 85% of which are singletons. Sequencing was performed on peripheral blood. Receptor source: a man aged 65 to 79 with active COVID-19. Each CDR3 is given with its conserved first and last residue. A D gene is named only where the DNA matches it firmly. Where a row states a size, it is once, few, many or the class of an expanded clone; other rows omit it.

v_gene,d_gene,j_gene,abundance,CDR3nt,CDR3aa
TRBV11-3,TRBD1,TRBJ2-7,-,TGTGCCAGCAGCCGGGACAGCTACGAGCAGTACTTC,CASSRDSYEQYF
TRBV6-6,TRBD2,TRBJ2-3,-,TGTGCCAGCAGTTACCCGAGCGGGGCAGATACGCAGTATTTT,CASSYPSGADTQYF
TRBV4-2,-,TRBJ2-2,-,TGTGCCAGCAGCCCGTACAGGACGAACACCGGGGAGCTGTTTTTT,CASSPYRTNTGELFF
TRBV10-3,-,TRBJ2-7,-,TGTGCCATCAGTGACCCTACTAGAACCGCCGGCGAGCAGTACTTC,CAISDPTRTAGEQYF
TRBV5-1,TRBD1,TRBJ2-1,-,TGCGCCAGCAGCTTGGTCACAGGGGGTTACAATGAGCAGTTCTTC,CASSLVTGGYNEQFF
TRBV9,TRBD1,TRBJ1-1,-,TGTGCCAGCAGCTATACAGGGGGCACTGAAGCTTTCTTT,CASSYTGGTEAFF
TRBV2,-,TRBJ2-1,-,TGTGCCAGCAGTGACATAGCCGTTTACAATGAGCAGTTCTTC,CASSDIAVYNEQFF
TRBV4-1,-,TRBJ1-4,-,TGCGCCAGCAGCGGAGGATATGCAACTAATGAAAAACTGTTTTTT,CASSGGYATNEKLFF
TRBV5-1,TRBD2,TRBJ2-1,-,TGCGCCAGCAGCTTCGGGACTAGCGGCTACAATGAGCAGTTCTTC,CASSFGTSGYNEQFF
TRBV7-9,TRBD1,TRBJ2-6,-,TGTGCCAGCACCTTCCCTTCAGGGACAGTTGGGGCCAACGTCCTGACTTTC,CASTFPSGTVGANVLTF
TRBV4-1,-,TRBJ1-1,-,TGCGCCAGCAGGCTGGGACAACCAAACACTGAAGCTTTCTTT,CASRLGQPNTEAFF
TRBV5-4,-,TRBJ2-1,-,TGTGCCAGCAGCTTGGACGCGTACAATGAGCAGTTCTTC,CASSLDAYNEQFF
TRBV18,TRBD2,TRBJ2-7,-,TGTGCCAGCTCACCCAGCGGGGGCGCTTCCTACGAGCAGTACTTC,CASSPSGGASYEQYF
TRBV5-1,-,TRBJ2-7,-,TGCGCCAGCAGATCTAACTGGGAGAGCTCCTACGAGCAGTACTTC,CASRSNWESSYEQYF
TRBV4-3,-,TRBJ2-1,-,TGCGCCAGCAGCCAAGGGAGGTCCGGGTATGAGCAGTTCTTC,CASSQGRSGYEQFF
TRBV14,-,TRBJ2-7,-,TGTGCCAGCAGCCGAAGTCTTTCGTGGGGAGAGGGATACGAGCAGTACTTC,CASSRSLSWGEGYEQYF
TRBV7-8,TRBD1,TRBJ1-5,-,TGTGCCAGCAGCATAATTCAGGGGGCGCGCAATCAGCCCCAGCATTTT,CASSIIQGARNQPQHF
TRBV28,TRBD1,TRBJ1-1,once,TGTGCCAGCAGTCCGGGACAGGGAGTGAACACTGAAGCTTTCTTT,CASSPGQGVNTEAFF
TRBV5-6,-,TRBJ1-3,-,TGTGCCAGCAGCGCCCGCGGTCGGCGGAGCTCTGGAAACACCATATATTTT,CASSARGRRSSGNTIYF
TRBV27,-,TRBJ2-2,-,TGTGCCAGCTATGGAGACACCGGGGAGCTGTTTTTT,CASYGDTGELFF
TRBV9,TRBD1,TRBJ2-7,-,TGTGCCAGCTCAGGGGGACAGGGGGCGGAAGAGCAGTACTTC,CASSGGQGAEEQYF
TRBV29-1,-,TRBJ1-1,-,TGCAGCGTTGGACAGTGGAACACTGAAGCTTTCTTT,CSVGQWNTEAFF
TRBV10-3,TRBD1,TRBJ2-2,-,TGTGCCATCGCCGGGGACAGGGGAGGAACCGGGGAGCTGTTTTTT,CAIAGDRGGTGELFF
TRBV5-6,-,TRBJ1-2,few,TGTGCCAGCAGCTTGTATGGCTCAGCTAACTATGGCTACACCTTC,CASSLYGSANYGYTF
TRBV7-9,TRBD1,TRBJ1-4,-,TGTGCCAGCAGCTCCAGACAGGGTAATGAAAAACTGTTTTTT,CASSSRQGNEKLFF
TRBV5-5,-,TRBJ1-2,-,TGTGCCAGCAGCTCAACCCTACAGGGTCACTATGGCTACACCTTC,CASSSTLQGHYGYTF
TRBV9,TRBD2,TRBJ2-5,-,TGTGCCAGCAGCGGAGGACCGGGACTACAAGAGACCCAGTACTTC,CASSGGPGLQETQYF